This TCR beta chain is from a study of blood T cell repertoires in COVID-19. Background on the study: Donors in the United States, Italy and Spain gave samples during acute or convalescent COVID-19. Sample material is recorded as cDNA or gDNA derived from T cells, B-cell-depleted T cells, or PBMCs.

The V gene lost 0 bases and the J gene lost 1 base, with 16 bases spanning the gap. This CDR3 is 18 amino acids long. The germline V gene encodes CDR1 LGHNA and CDR2 YSLEER. In the original analysis: How many nucleated cells were present was estimated from reference gene primer amplification. The assay was immunoSEQ multiplex PCR, and TCRdb's table has in-frame clones only and misses some. The DNA gave D and trimming, while V, J and clone size come from that table. Of 80,000 to 100,000 clones listed, about nine tenths are singletons. This clone was counted once. Input material: peripheral blood. This TCR derives from a woman between 50 and 59 years old with active or convalescent COVID-19. This chain joins TRBV4-3 and TRBJ1-5; possible D gene TRBD1, 5 bases. The CDR3 DNA is TGCGCCAGCAGCCAAGAGGTATTGGGGGGAACGAGCAATCAGCCCCAGCATTTT. Protein product: CASSQEVLGGTSNQPQHF.